Below are 11 T cell receptor beta chains sequenced from a single sample in a study of T-cell memory formation after mild COVID-19. TCRdb re-analysed the 5' RACE reads in MiXCR, keeping a single row per CDR3 protein. The table records 500,000 to 650,000 distinct CDR3 sequences, about 20% of them present only once. The sample comprised PBMCs or a T cell subset sorted from them (not recorded which). These receptors came from an adult woman who had mild COVID-19 (a few samples of this study predate the infection). Cell type and time point are not known.

V and J are TRBV10-3 and TRBJ1-2; 8 bases are shared with TRBD1. The V gene end was trimmed by 6 bases and the J gene end by 7 bases; junction bases not matched to a gene: 7. This CDR3 has 13 residues. Germline CDR1 ENHRY, CDR2 SYGVKD. The CDR3 loop is CAISPTGELGYTF. In nucleotides, the CDR3 is TGTGCCATCAGCCCGACAGGGGAGCTTGGCTACACCTTC.

The chain has TRBV7-2 and TRBJ2-7; D gene uncertain. CDR1 SGHTA and CDR2 FQGNSA come from the germline V gene. Trimming cost V 2 bases and J 5 bases, with 10 bases left between them. CDR3 size: 13 residues. The CDR3 DNA is TGTGCCAGCAGCTTACGGTTGGTCCACGAGCAGTACTTC. Its translation is CASSLRLVHEQYF.

V usage is TRBV9 and J usage is TRBJ2-7; D is perhaps TRBD1 or TRBD2 (5 bases each). Deletions cut 3 bases from V and 1 base from J, with 11 bases between. From germline, CDR1 is SGDLS and CDR2 YYNGEE. This CDR3 comprises 14 residues. CDR3 coding DNA: TGTGCCAGCAGCGCACGGGACCCTTCCTACGAGCAGTACTTC. Residues: CASSARDPSYEQYF.

This clonotype has a handful of counts. The chain carries TRBV5-6 and TRBJ1-4; D call uncertain. V was shortened by 5 bases and J by 8 bases, with 13 bases between the two germline ends. The germline CDR1 and CDR2 sequences are SGHDT and YYEEEE. The CDR3 contains 13 residues. The CDR3 protein is CASRPEPTEKLFF. The CDR3 DNA follows: TGTGCCAGCAGACCGGAGCCTACGGAAAAACTGTTTTTT.

The V gene is TRBV7-2, the J gene TRBJ1-3; D gene unclear. Trimming cost V 6 bases and J 4 bases, with 4 bases left between them. In germline, CDR1 is SGHTA, CDR2 FQGNSA. The CDR3 consists of 11 residues. CDR3 residues: CASSEGNTIYF. The CDR3 nucleotides read TGTGCCAGCAGTGAAGGAAACACCATATATTTT.

This chain connects TRBV12-3 or TRBV12-4 to TRBJ2-7; a possible D gene is TRBD2 (6 bases). CDR3 length: 14 amino acids. Between the trimmed V and J ends, which lost 5 bases and 3 bases, there was a span of 14 bases. The CDR3 DNA follows: TGTGCCAGCAGTGCCGGAGGGATCAACTACGAGCAGTACTTC. This codes for CASSAGGINYEQYF.

The rearrangement joins TRBV4-2 to TRBJ1-5; D is ambiguous. The V end was cut by 3 bases, the J end by 6 bases, with 9 bases between. The CDR3 covers 13 residues. The germline gives CDR1 LGHNA, CDR2 YNFKEQ. CDR3 region: CASSQGSGQPQHF. The CDR3 coding sequence is TGTGCCAGCAGCCAGGGTTCGGGTCAGCCCCAGCATTTT.

This clonotype has only one observation. The CDR3 DNA reads TGTGCCAGCGAAGGAGACACTGAAGCTTTCTTT. It specifies CASEGDTEAFF. The J gene is TRBJ1-1, the V gene TRBV2; no definite D call. The CDR3 consists of 11 residues. Germline V gene data show CDR1 as SNHLY and CDR2 as FYNNEI. The ends were cut back, 8 bases at V and 3 bases at J, with 7 bases in the middle.

V gene TRBV5-4 combines with J gene TRBJ2-1; TRBD2 aligns across 7 bases. V gave up 0 bases and J gave up 7 bases; unmatched junction bases: 7. CDR3 length: 15 residues. CDR1 and CDR2 from the germline V gene are SGHNT and YYREEE (reference sequence). The CDR3, as DNA: TGTGCCAGCAGCTTGGGGGTTAGCGGGTCAAATGAGCAGTTCTTC. This sequence encodes CASSLGVSGSNEQFF.

This chain connects TRBV20-1 to TRBJ2-5; 8 positions match TRBD2. The CDR3 consists of 12 residues. After removal of 5 bases from V and 6 bases from J, the junction contained 5 bases not matched to a gene. The germline CDR1 and CDR2 sequences are DFQATT and SNEGSKA (reference sequence). CDR3 in DNA: TGCAGTGCTTTACTAGCGGACCAGACCCAGTACTTC. Its translation: CSALLADQTQYF.

This clonotype has just one count. The V call is TRBV6-5, the J call TRBJ1-4, with 9 bases that match TRBD1. CDR1 MNHEY and CDR2 SVGAGI come from the germline V gene. CDR3 length: 16 residues. V gave up 6 bases and J gave up 2 bases; unmatched junction bases: 7. CDR3 loop: CASSQTGGVTNEKLFF. CDR3 nucleotide sequence: TGTGCCAGCAGCCAGACAGGGGGTGTTACTAATGAAAAACTGTTTTTT.